This TCR beta chain derives from a study of shared clonotypes between healthy human individuals. Study-level results: The expectation was that sequencing depth would affect clonotype sharing among donors.

CDR1 is LGHNA, CDR2 YNFKEQ, per germline. The J segment lost 0 bases and the V segment lost 4 bases, leaving 9 bases of the junction unmatched. The CDR3 length is 18 residues. CD45RO-negative, CCR7-selected cells formed the naive CD8 fraction, which excluded terminally differentiated effector memory CD45RA+ cells. A word on this clone: What it binds is unknown.

Generated by immunoSEQ multiplex PCR, the TCRdb table keeps only in-frame clones and is missing some. The sample holds 630,000 or so clones, roughly 98% seen once. The clonotype comes from a man aged 30-40 years in good health. This sequence joins TRBV4-2 and TRBJ2-3, with 11 bases identical to TRBD2. What was sequenced was naive CD8+ T cells sorted from blood. The CDR3 nucleotides are TGTGCCAGCAGCCGCGGGACTAGCGGCGAAACTAGCACAGATACGCAGTATTTT. Translation gives CASSRGTSGETSTDTQYF.